The 24 T cell receptor beta chains below all came from one sample that was sequenced in a study of blood T cell repertoires in COVID-19 (dated by TCRdb to 2020 to 2022). The library relied on the immunoSEQ multiplex PCR assay. TCRdb mirrors the immuneACCESS table, restricted to in-frame sequences. Some clones are absent from its copies; in checked studies, under half trace to an unresolved V gene, and the reason for the others is unknown. This sample has around 620,000 clones in its table, and just under 90% of those were observed once. Jointly, the top ten make up under 0.3% of the sample. Specimen: peripheral blood. The source of these receptors is a woman younger than 30 with acute or convalescent COVID-19.

The chain links TRBV4-2 to TRBJ1-3; unclear D gene. Trimming removed 4 bases from V and 0 bases from J, with 7 bases in between. Germline V gene sequence: CDR1 LGHNA, CDR2 YNFKEQ. The CDR3 is made up of 14 amino acids. For the CDR3, the DNA is TGTGCCAGCAGCCTTCTCGGCTCTGGAAACACCATATATTTT. Its translation is CASSLLGSGNTIYF.

The rearrangement links TRBV4-1 to TRBJ2-1; D might be TRBD2 (5 bases). The CDR3 consists of 15 residues. CDR1 and CDR2 from the germline V gene are MGHRA and YSYEKL. V lost 0 bases and J 4 bases, leaving 10 bases between the germline ends. CDR3 region: CASSQEGDSYNEQFF. The CDR3 bases are TGCGCCAGCAGCCAAGAGGGAGATTCGTACAATGAGCAGTTCTTC.

The gene calls are TRBV2 and TRBJ1-5; D not resolved. CDR3 length equals 14 residues. Looked up from germline, CDR1 is SNHLY and CDR2 is FYNNEI. The V end was cut by 8 bases, the J end by 2 bases, with 13 bases between. CDR3 coding DNA: TGTGCCAGCCGAACCGACGGGGGCAATCAGCCCCAGCATTTT. It codes for CASRTDGGNQPQHF.

The chain uses TRBV9 and TRBJ1-1, with 8 bases fitting TRBD1. CDR3 size: 12 residues. Germline values: CDR1 SGDLS, CDR2 YYNGEE. Germline trimming cut 3 bases from V and 8 bases from J; bases unmatched to any gene: 3. CDR3 region: CASSARDREAFF. CDR3 sequence (DNA): TGTGCCAGCAGCGCCCGGGACAGGGAAGCTTTCTTT.

The chain employs TRBV7-3 and TRBJ2-1; 10 nucleotides agree with TRBD2. CDR1 is SGHTA and CDR2 is FQGTGA in the germline V gene. The CDR3 consists of 16 residues. Trimming took 0 bases from V and 6 from J; bases not matched to a gene: 5. CDR3 in amino acids: CASSLTSLAGVNEQFF. CDR3 DNA sequence: TGTGCCAGCAGCTTAACCAGCCTAGCGGGGGTCAATGAGCAGTTCTTC.

This chain connects TRBV9 to TRBJ2-1, with D uncertain. CDR3 length: 12 residues. Trimming removed 2 bases from V and 9 bases from J, with 9 bases in between. Germline V gene sequence: CDR1 SGDLS, CDR2 YYNGEE. The CDR3 is CASSVPPSEQFF. CDR3 in DNA: TGTGCCAGCAGCGTCCCCCCTAGTGAGCAGTTCTTC.

This clone has a single count. The V call is TRBV10-3, the J call TRBJ1-2; D not certain. The CDR3 loop spans 14 amino acids. Trimming shortened V by 5 bases and J by 8 bases, and 18 bases separated the two germline ends. Germline-derived CDR1 and CDR2 are ENHRY and SYGVKD. As DNA, the CDR3 is TGTGCCATCAGTCTTTTTGACCGGGAGGCGGGCTACACCTTC. Residues: CAISLFDREAGYTF.

CDR3 residues: CASSDHGTGGVRTEAFF. CDR3 sequence (DNA): TGTGCCAGCAGTGACCACGGGACAGGGGGCGTTCGGACTGAAGCTTTCTTT. The rearrangement links TRBV25-1 to TRBJ1-1, with TRBD1 matching 12 bases. The V segment lost 3 bases and the J segment 5 bases; nucleotides outside the gene matches: 10. Germline values: CDR1 MGHDK, CDR2 SYGVNS. The CDR3 sequence is 17 residues long.

This chain connects TRBV6-5 to TRBJ2-5; D is perhaps TRBD2 (6 bases). The CDR3 loop spans 16 amino acids. Looked up from germline, CDR1 is MNHEY and CDR2 is SVGAGI. Trimming took 0 bases from V and 2 from J, leaving 13 bases between them. The CDR3: CASSYSRGRGQETQYF. CDR3 sequence (DNA): TGTGCCAGCAGTTACTCCCGGGGGAGAGGGCAAGAGACCCAGTACTTC.

The V and J genes are TRBV19 and TRBJ2-2, with 7 nucleotides matching TRBD1. The CDR3 extends over 15 amino acids. V gave up 5 bases and J gave up 5 bases; unmatched junction bases: 8. Germline assignment: CDR1 LNHDA and CDR2 SQIVND (reference sequence). The CDR3 is CASSPRTGTTGELFF. CDR3 DNA sequence: TGTGCCAGTAGTCCCCGGACAGGCACTACCGGGGAGCTGTTTTTT.

The chain carries TRBV6-5 and TRBJ1-2; weak D call: TRBD1 (5 bases). Germline V gives CDR1 MNHEY, CDR2 SVGAGI. V dropped 5 bases and J dropped 4 bases, with 17 bases sitting between them. The CDR3 sequence is 15 residues long. The CDR3 sequence: CASSTARQSFYGYTF. The CDR3 nucleotides are TGTGCCAGCAGTACCGCTAGACAGTCCTTCTATGGCTACACCTTC.

The count of this clone is one. CDR3 region: CASRRDSQNTEAFF. The CDR3 nucleotides read TGTGCCAGCAGGAGGGACAGTCAGAACACTGAAGCTTTCTTT. V usage is TRBV2 and J usage is TRBJ1-1; 7 bases align to TRBD1. The V gene end was trimmed by 6 bases and the J gene end by 1 base; junction bases not matched to a gene: 5. The CDR3 is 14 residues long. Germline V gene lookup returns CDR1 SNHLY and CDR2 FYNNEI.

This rearrangement joins TRBV6-4 to TRBJ1-2; 9 positions agree with TRBD1. Looked up from germline, CDR1 is MRHNA and CDR2 is SNTAGT. J was trimmed by 8 bases and V by 7 bases; bases with no gene match: 11. The CDR3 sequence is 14 residues long. CDR3 DNA: TGTGCCAGCATTAACAGGGGGCGCGTAGAAGGCTACACCTTC. Translated, it gives CASINRGRVEGYTF.

This clone was recorded once. The CDR3 is CASSLQGNWGEQYF. DNA for the CDR3: TGTGCCAGCAGCCTACAGGGGAATTGGGGCGAGCAGTACTTC. The gene calls are TRBV6-2 or TRBV6-3 and TRBJ2-7; 7 nucleotides line up with TRBD1. J was trimmed by 6 bases and V by 6 bases; bases with no gene match: 11. The CDR3 consists of 14 residues. Germline V gene data show CDR1 as MNHEY and CDR2 as SVGEGT.

The chain combines TRBV6-1 with TRBJ1-5; D is possibly TRBD1 (5 bases). Germline V CDR1 and CDR2: MNHNS, SASEGT. The CDR3 spans 13 residues. V lost 3 bases and J 6 bases, leaving 9 bases between the germline ends. CDR3 region: CASSETVLQPQHF. The CDR3 DNA follows: TGTGCCAGCAGTGAGACAGTGCTTCAGCCCCAGCATTTT.

The chain joins TRBV4-3 to TRBJ2-3; 12 nucleotides align to TRBD2. This CDR3 is built from 17 residues. Germline loops: CDR1 LGHNA, CDR2 YSLEER. Trimming at V came to 4 bases and at J to 4 bases, leaving 9 bases not matched to a gene. DNA of the CDR3: TGCGCCAGCAGCCGACTTACGACTAGCGGGGGCGCAGATACGCAGTATTTT. It specifies CASSRLTTSGGADTQYF.

The chain links TRBV9 to TRBJ2-5, with D possibly TRBD2 on 5 matching bases. CDR3 length equals 15 residues. Trimming removed 2 bases at V and 4 bases at J, with 15 bases between. Germline-derived CDR1 and CDR2 are SGDLS and YYNGEE. CDR3 sequence (DNA): TGTGCCAGCAGCGTCCGAGGGTGGGCGTCAGAGACCCAGTACTTC. It translates to CASSVRGWASETQYF.

The V and J genes are TRBV7-2 and TRBJ2-3; D call uncertain. V gave up 1 base and J gave up 0 bases, with 14 bases separating them. Germline V gives CDR1 SGHTA, CDR2 FQGNSA. This CDR3 has 17 amino acids. CDR3 region: CASSLGSAGSSTDTQYF. In DNA form, the CDR3 reads TGTGCCAGCAGCTTAGGTTCGGCAGGATCTAGCACAGATACGCAGTATTTT.

CDR3 nucleotide sequence: TGTGCCAGTAGTTCGCTCGACAGGGGGGGTAGCAATCAGCCCCAGCATTTT. It codes for CASSSLDRGGSNQPQHF. The chain has TRBV19 and TRBJ1-5, with 9 bases aligning to TRBD1. The J segment lost 0 bases and the V segment lost 5 bases, leaving 8 bases of the junction unmatched. The germline CDR1 and CDR2 sequences are LNHDA and SQIVND (reference sequence). The CDR3 length is 17 residues.

The rearrangement uses TRBV18 and TRBJ1-1; TRBD1 aligns across 8 bases. The CDR3 is 14 amino acids. With 3 bases clipped from V and 3 bases from J, the junction kept 3 bases outside the gene matches. Germline V gives CDR1 KGHSH, CDR2 LQKENI. This CDR3 reads CASSPDRGYTEAFF. The CDR3 region has the DNA TGTGCCAGCTCACCCGACAGGGGATACACTGAAGCTTTCTTT.

The chain uses TRBV5-8 and TRBJ1-1; weak D call: TRBD1 (6 bases). The ends were cut back, 0 bases at V and 0 bases at J, with 12 bases in the middle. This CDR3 has 16 amino acids. Germline-derived CDR1 and CDR2 are SGHTS and YDEGEE. CDR3 amino acids: CASSLGGPTLNTEAFF. The CDR3 DNA reads as TGTGCCAGCAGCTTGGGGGGGCCGACACTGAACACTGAAGCTTTCTTT.

In the case of this clone: Other DNA sequences of this sample code for an identical CDR3. V usage is TRBV9 and J usage is TRBJ1-3, with D hard to call. Trimming removed 4 bases at V and 1 base at J, with 9 bases between. The CDR3 has 14 amino acids. Germline loops: CDR1 SGDLS, CDR2 YYNGEE. CDR3 coding DNA: TGTGCCAGCAGCCCGACGGGGTCTGGAAACACCATATATTTT. Protein product: CASSPTGSGNTIYF.

About this clone itself: Other DNA sequences in this specimen translate into the identical CDR3. This chain uses TRBV5-1 with TRBJ1-1; no clear D. CDR1 is SGHRS and CDR2 is YFSETQ in the germline V gene. The ends were cut back, 0 bases at V and 1 base at J, with 4 bases in the middle. The CDR3 covers 13 residues. In DNA form, the CDR3 reads TGCGCCAGCAGCTTGGATAGGAACACTGAAGCTTTCTTT. Translated, it gives CASSLDRNTEAFF.

The chain employs TRBV29-1 and TRBJ1-2, with D maybe TRBD1 (6 bases). V was cut by 6 bases and J by 3 bases, with 23 bases left in between. Germline CDR1 reads SQVTM; CDR2 reads ANQGSEA. There are 16 residues in the CDR3. CDR3 nucleotide sequence: TGCAGCGTCCGTGAGAGGGGAGGGGGTATGGACTATGGCTACACCTTC. It is translated as CSVRERGGGMDYGYTF.